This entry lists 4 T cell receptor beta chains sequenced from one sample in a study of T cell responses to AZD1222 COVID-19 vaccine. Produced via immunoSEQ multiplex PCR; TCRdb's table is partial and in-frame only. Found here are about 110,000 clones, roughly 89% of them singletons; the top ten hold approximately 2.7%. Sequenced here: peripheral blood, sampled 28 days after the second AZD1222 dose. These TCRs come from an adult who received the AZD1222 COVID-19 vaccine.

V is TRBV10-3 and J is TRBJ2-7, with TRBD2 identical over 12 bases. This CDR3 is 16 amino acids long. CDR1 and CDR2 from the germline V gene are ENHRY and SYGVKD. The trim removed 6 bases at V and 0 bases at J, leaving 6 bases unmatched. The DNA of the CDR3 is TGTGCCATCAGATCAACTAGCGGGGGGCTCTCCTACGAGCAGTACTTC. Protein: CAIRSTSGGLSYEQYF.

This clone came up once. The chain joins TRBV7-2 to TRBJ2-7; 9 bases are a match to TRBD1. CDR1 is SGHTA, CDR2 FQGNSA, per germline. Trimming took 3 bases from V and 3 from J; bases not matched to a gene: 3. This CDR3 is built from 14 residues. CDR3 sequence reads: CASSLTGGGYEQYF. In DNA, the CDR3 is TGTGCCAGCAGCTTGACAGGGGGGGGCTACGAGCAGTACTTC.

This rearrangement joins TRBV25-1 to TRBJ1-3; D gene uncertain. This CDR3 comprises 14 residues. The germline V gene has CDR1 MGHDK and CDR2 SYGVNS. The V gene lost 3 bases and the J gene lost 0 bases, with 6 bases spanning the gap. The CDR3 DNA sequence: TGTGCCAGCAGTGACACGAGCTCTGGAAACACCATATATTTT. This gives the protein CASSDTSSGNTIYF.

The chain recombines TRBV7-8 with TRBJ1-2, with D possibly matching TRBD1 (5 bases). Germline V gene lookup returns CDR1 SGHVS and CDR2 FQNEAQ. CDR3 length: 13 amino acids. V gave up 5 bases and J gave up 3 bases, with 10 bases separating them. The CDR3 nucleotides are TGTGCCAGCAGCCTAGGGACTTACTATGGCTACACCTTC. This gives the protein CASSLGTYYGYTF.